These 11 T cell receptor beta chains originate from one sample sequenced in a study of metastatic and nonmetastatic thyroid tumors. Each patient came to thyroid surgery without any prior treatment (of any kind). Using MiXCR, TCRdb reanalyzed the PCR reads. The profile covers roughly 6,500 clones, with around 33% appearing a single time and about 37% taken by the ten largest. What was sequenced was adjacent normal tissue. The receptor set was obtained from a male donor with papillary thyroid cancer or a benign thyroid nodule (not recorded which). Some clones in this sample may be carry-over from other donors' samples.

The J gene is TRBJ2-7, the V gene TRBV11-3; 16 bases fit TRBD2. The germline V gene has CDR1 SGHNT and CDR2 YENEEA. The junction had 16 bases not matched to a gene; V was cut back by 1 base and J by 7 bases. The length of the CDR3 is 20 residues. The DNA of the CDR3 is TGTGCCAGCAGCTTAGGAGGTAGGGGACTAGCGGGAGGGCCCTACGTGGAGCAGTACTTC. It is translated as CASSLGGRGLAGGPYVEQYF.

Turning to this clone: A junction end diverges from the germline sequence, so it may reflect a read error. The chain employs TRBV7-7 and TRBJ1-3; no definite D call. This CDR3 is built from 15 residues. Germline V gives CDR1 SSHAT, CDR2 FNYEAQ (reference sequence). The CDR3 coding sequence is TGTGCTAGCAGCTTAAACCCCAGCTCTGGAAACACCATATATTTT. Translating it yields CASSLNPSSGNTIYF.

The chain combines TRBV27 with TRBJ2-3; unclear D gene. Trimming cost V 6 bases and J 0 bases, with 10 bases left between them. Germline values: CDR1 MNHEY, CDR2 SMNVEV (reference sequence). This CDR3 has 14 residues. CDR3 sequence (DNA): TGTGCCAGCAGCCTCACGATAAGCACAGATACGCAGTATTTT. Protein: CASSLTISTDTQYF.

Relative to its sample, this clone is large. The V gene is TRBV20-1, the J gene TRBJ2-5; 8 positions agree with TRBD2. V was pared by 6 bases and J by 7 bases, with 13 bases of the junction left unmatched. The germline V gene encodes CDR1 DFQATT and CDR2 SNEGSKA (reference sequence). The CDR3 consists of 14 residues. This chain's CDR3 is CSASTSGPPGTQYF. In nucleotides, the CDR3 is TGCAGTGCCTCCACTAGCGGCCCCCCTGGGACCCAGTACTTC.

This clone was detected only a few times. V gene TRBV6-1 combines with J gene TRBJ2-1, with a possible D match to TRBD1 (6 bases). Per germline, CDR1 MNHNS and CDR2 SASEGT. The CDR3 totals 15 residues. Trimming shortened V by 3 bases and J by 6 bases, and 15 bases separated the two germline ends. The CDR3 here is CASSDARTVSNEQFF. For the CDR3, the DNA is TGTGCCAGCAGTGATGCCCGGACAGTGAGCAATGAGCAGTTCTTC.

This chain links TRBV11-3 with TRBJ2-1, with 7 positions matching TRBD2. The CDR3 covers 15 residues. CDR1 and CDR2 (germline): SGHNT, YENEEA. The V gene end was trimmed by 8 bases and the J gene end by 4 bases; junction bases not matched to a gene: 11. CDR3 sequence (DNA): TGTGCCAGCGGCCCGGGACTACCTAGATACAATGAGCAGTTCTTC. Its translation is CASGPGLPRYNEQFF.

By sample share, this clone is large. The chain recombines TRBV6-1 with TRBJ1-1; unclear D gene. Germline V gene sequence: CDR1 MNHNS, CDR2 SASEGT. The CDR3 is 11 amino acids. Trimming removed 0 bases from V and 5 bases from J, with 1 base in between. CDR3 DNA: TGTGCCAGCAGTGAAGCGACTGAAGCTTTCTTT. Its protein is CASSEATEAFF.

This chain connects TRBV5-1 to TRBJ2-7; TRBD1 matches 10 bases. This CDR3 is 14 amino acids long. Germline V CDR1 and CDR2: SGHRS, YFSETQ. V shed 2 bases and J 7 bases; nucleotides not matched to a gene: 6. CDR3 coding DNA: TGCGCCAGCAGCTTCCGGGACAGGGGACAAGAGCAGTACTTC. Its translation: CASSFRDRGQEQYF.

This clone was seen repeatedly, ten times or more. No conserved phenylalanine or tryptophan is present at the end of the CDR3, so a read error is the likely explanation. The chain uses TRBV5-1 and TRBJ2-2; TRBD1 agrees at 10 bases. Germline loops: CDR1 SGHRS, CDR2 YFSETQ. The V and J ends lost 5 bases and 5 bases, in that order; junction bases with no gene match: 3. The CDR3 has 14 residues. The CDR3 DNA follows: TGCGCCAGCAGTCGGGACAGGGGTACCGGGGAGCTGTTTCTT. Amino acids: CASSRDRGTGELFL.

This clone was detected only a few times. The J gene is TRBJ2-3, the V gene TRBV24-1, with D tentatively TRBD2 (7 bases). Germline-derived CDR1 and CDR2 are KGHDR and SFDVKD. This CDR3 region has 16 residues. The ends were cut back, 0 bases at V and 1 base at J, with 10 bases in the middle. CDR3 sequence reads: CATSDLGGGGTDTQYF. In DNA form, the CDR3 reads TGTGCCACCAGTGATTTGGGCGGGGGCGGCACAGATACGCAGTATTTT.

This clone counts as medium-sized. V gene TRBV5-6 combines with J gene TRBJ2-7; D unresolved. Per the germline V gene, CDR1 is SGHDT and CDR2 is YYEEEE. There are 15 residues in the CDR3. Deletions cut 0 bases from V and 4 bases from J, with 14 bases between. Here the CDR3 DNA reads TGTGCCAGCAGCTTGGGACTGTTTCTAGTTTACGAGCAGTACTTC. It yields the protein CASSLGLFLVYEQYF.